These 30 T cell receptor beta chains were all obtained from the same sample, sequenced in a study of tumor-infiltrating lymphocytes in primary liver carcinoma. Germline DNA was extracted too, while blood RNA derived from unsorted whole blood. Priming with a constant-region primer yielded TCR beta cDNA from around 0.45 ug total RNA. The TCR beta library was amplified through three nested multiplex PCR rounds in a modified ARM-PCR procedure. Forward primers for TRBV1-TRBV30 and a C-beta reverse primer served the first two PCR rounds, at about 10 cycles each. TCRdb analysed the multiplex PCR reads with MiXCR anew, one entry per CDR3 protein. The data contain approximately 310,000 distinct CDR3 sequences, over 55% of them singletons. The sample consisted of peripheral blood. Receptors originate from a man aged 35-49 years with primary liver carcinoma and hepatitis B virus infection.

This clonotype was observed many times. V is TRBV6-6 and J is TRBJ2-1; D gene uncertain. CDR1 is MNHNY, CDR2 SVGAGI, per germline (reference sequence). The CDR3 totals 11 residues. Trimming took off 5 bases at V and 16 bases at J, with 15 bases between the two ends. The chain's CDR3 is CASSQLTLPFF. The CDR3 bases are TGTGCCAGCAGTCAGCTAACCCTCCCCTTCTTC.

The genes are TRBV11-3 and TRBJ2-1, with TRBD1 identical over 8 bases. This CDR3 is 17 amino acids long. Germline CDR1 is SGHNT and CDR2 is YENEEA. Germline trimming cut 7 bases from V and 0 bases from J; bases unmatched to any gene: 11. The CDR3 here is CASNPGDRRSSYNEQFF. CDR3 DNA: TGTGCCAGCAACCCAGGGGACAGGCGGAGCTCCTACAATGAGCAGTTCTTC.

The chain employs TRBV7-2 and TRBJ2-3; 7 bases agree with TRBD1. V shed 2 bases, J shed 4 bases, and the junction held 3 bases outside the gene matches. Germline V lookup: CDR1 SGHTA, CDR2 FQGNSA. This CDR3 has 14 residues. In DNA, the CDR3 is TGTGCCAGCAGCTTATACCAGGGGGCAGATACGCAGTATTTT. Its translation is CASSLYQGADTQYF.

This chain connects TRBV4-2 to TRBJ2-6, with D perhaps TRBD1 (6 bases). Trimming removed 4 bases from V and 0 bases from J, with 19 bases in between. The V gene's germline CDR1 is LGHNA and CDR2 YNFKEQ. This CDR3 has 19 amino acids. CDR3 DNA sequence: TGTGCCAGCAGCCGAGACAGGTTAGGCGGTATCTCTGGGGCCAACGTCCTGACTTTC. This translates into CASSRDRLGGISGANVLTF.

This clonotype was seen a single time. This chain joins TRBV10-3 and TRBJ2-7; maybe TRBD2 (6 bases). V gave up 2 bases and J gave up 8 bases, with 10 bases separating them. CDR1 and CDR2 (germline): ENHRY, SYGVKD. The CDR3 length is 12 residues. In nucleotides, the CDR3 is TGTGCCATCAGTGAGGGGGGGAACAAGCAGTACTTC. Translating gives CAISEGGNKQYF.

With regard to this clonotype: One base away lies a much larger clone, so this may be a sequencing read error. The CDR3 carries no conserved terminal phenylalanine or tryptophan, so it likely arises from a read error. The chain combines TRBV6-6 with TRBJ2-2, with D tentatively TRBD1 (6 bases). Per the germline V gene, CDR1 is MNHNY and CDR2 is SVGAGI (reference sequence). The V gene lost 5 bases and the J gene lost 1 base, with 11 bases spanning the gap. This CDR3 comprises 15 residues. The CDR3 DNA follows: TGTGCCAGCAGTGGTCAGGGGCGGAACACCGGGGAGCTGTTTCTT. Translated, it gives CASSGQGRNTGELFL.

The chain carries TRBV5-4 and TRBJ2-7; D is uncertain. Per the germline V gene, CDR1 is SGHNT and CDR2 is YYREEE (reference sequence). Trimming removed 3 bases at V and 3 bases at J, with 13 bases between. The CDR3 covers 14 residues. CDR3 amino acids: CASSSKTTYYEQYF. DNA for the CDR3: TGTGCCAGCAGCTCCAAGACAACCTACTACGAGCAGTACTTC.

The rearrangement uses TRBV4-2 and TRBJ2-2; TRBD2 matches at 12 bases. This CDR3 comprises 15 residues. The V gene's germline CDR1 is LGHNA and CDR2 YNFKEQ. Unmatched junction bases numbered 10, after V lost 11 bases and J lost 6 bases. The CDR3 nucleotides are TGTGCCTGTGATCTAGCGGGAGGGCCTCCCGGGGAGCTGTTTTTT. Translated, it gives CACDLAGGPPGELFF.

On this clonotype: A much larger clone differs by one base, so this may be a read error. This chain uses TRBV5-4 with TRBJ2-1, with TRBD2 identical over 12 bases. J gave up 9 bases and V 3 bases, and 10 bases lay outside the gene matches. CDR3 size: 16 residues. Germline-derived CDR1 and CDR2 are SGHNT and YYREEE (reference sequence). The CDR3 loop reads CASSSQASGRALEQFF. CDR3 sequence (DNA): TGTGCCAGCAGCTCCCAAGCTAGCGGGAGGGCTCTTGAGCAGTTCTTC.

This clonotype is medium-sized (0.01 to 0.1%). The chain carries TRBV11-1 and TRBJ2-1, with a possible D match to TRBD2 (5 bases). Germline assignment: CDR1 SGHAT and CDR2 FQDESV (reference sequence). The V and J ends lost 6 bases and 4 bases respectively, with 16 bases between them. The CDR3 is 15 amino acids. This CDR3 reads CASSLEVTGYNEQFF. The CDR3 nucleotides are TGTGCCAGCAGTCTAGAGGTTACGGGGTACAATGAGCAGTTCTTC. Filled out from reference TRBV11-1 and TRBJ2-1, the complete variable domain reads EAEVAQSPRYKITEKSQAVAFWCDPISGHATLYWYRQILGQGPELLVQFQDESVVDDSQLPKDRFSAERLKGVDSTLKIQPAELGDSAMYLCASSLEVTGYNEQFFGPGTRLTVL.

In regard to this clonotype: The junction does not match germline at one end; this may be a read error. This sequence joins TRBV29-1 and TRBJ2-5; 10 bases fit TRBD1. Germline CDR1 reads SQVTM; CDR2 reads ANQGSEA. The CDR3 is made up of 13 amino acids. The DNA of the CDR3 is TGCAGCGTTCCAGGACAGGGGGGAGAGATCCAGTACTTC. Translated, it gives CSVPGQGGEIQYF.

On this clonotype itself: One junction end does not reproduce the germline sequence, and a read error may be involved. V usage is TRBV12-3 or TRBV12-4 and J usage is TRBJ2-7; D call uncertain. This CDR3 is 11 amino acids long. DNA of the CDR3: TGTGCAAGCAGTTCCACCTACAAGCAGTACTTC. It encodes CASSSTYKQYF.

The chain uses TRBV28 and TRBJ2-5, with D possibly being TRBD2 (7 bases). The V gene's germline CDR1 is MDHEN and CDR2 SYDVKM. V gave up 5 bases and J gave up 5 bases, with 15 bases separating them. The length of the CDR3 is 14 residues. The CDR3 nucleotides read TGTGCCAGCAGTCCCGGGGGGCGATACGAGACCCAGTACTTC. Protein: CASSPGGRYETQYF.

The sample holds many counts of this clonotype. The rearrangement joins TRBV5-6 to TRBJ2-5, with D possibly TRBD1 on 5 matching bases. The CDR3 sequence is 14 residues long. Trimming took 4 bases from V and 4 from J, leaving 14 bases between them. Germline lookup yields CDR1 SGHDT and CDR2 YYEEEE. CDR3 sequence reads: CASSSRGTGETQYF. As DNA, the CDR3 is TGTGCCAGCAGCAGTCGAGGTACAGGAGAGACCCAGTACTTC.

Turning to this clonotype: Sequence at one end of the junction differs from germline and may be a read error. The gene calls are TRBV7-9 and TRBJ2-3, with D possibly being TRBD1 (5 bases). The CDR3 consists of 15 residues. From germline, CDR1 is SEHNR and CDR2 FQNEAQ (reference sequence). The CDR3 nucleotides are TGTGTCAGCAGCTTAGGGGCCACCAGCACAGATACGCAGTATTTT. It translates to CVSSLGATSTDTQYF. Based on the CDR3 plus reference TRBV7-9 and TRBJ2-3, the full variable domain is DTGVSQNPRHKITKRGQNVTFRCDPISEHNRLYWYRQTLGQGPEFLTYFQNEAQLEKSRLLSDRFSAERPKGSFSTLEIQRTEQGDSAMYLCVSSLGATSTDTQYFGPGTRLTVL.

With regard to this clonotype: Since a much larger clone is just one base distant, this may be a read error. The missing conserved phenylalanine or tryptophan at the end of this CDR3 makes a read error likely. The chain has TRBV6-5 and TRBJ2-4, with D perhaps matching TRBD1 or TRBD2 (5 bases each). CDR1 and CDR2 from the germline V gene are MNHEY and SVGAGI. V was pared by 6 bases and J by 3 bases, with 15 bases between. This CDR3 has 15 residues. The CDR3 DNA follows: TGTGCCAGCAGCACCGAGAGAGGGGACAAAAACATTCAGTACTCC. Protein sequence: CASSTERGDKNIQYS.

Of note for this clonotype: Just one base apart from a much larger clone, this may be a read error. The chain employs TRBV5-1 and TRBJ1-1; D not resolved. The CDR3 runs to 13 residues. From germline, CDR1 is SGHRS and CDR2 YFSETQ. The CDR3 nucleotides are TGCGCCAGCAGATCTAGCATGAACACTCAAGCTTTCTTT. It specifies CASRSSMNTQAFF.

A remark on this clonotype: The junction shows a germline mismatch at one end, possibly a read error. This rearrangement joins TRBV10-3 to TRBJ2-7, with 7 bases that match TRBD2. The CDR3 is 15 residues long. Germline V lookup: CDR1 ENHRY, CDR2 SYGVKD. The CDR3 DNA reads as TGTGCCATCACTGAGAGGGCGGGAGTCTCCTACGAGCAGTACTTC. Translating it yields CAITERAGVSYEQYF.

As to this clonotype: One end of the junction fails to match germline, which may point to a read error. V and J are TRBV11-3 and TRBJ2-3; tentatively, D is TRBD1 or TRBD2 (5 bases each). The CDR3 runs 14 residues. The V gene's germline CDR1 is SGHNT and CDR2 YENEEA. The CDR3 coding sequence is TGTGCCAGCAGCGCCCGGGACCTCGCAGATACGCTGTATTTT. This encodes CASSARDLADTLYF.

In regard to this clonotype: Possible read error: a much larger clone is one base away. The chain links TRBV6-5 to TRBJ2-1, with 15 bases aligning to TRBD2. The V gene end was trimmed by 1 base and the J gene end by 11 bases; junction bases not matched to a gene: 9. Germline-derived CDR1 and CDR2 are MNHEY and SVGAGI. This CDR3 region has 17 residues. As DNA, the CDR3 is TGTGCCAGCAGTTACTTTCCGGGACTAGCGGGAGGAGGTAAGCAGTTCTTC. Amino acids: CASSYFPGLAGGGKQFF.

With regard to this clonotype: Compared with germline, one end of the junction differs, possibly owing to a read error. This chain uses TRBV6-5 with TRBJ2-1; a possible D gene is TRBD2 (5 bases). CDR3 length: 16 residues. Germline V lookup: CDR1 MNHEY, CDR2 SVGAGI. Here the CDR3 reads CASNYWSGSSYKEQFF. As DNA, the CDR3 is TGTGCCAGCAATTACTGGAGCGGATCTAGCTACAAAGAGCAGTTCTTC.

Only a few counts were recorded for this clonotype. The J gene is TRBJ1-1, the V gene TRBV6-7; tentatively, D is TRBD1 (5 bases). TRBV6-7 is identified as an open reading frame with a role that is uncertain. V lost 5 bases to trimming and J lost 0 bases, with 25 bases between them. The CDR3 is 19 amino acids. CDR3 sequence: CASSNPIPRGTIMNTEAFF. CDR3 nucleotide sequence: TGTGCCAGCAGTAACCCCATTCCGAGGGGAACGATTATGAACACTGAAGCTTTCTTT.

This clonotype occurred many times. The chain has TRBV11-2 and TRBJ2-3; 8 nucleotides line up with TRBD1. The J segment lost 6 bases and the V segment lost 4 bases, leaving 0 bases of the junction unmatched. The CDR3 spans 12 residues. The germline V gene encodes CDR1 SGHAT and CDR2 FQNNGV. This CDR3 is CASSWDRDTQYF. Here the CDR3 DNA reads TGTGCCAGCAGCTGGGACAGGGATACGCAGTATTTT.

The CDR3 here is CASSLGLDSEQYF. The CDR3 nucleotides are TGTGCCAGCAGCCTCGGACTAGACTCCGAGCAGTACTTC. This chain connects TRBV11-1 to TRBJ2-7; 7 positions match TRBD2. In germline, CDR1 is SGHAT, CDR2 FQDESV (reference sequence). There are 13 residues in the CDR3. V dropped 5 bases and J dropped 6; count of bases not matched to a gene: 7.

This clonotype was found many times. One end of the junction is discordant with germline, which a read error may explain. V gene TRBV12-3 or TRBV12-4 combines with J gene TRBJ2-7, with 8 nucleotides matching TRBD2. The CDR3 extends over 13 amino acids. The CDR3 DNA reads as TGTGCCAGCAGTTTAAATCTGCTAGCGGGCATCTCCTTC. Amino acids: CASSLNLLAGISF.

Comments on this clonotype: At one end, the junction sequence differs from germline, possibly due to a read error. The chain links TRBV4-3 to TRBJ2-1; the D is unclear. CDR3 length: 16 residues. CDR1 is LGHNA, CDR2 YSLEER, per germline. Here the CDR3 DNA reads TGCACCAGCAGCCAAGATCGGACGGGCTTCTACAATGGGCAGTTCTTC. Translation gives CTSSQDRTGFYNGQFF.

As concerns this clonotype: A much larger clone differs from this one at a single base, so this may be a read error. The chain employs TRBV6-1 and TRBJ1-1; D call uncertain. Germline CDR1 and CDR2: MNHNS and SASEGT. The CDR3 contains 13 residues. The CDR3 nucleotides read TGTGTCAGCAGTGAAGTGTCCAGCACTGAAGCTTTCTTT. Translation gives CVSSEVSSTEAFF.

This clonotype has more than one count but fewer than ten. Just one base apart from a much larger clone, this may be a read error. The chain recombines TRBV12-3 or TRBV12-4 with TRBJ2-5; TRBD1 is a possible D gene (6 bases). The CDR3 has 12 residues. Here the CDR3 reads CVSSLGAETQYF. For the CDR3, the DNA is TGTGTCAGCAGTTTGGGGGCAGAGACCCAGTACTTC.

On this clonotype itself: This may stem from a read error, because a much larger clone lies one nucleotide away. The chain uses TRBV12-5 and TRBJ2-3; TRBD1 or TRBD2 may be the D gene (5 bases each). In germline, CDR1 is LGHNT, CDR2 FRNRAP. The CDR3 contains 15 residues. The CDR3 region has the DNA TGTGCTCGTGGTTCCGGGACCTCTAGCACAGATACGCAGTATTTT. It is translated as CARGSGTSSTDTQYF.

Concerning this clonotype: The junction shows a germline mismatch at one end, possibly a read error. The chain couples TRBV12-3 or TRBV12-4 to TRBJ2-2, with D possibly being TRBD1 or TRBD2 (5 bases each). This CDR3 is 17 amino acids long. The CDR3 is CDSTPTDWGSDTGELFF. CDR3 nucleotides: TGTGACAGCACCCCGACCGACTGGGGGAGCGACACCGGGGAGCTGTTTTTT.